The clone carrying this T cell receptor beta chain was recorded only once. No antigen is known for it. TCRdb keeps only in-frame clones here, not all; method: immunoSEQ multiplex PCR. The profile shows thousands of clones, 85% to 90% of them singletons. The sample originates from a study of chemoradiotherapy in HPV16-positive cancers. Trimming took 3 bases from V and 4 from J, leaving 19 bases between them. There are 17 residues in the CDR3. In germline, CDR1 is SNHLY, CDR2 FYNNEI. General study findings and limits: HPV-responsive T-cell expansion during chemoradiotherapy was linked to improved recurrence-free survival in HPV16-positive patients.

The receptor was isolated from a human donor with HPV-associated anogenital cancer. V is TRBV2 and J is TRBJ2-1; TRBD1 or TRBD2 may be the D gene (5 bases each). The sample in question was blood, obtained from a patient who underwent chemoradiotherapy. The CDR3 bases are TGTGCCAGCAGTGAGGCCTCCGGGACCTATCTTTACAATGAGCAGTTCTTC. Translated: CASSEASGTYLYNEQFF.